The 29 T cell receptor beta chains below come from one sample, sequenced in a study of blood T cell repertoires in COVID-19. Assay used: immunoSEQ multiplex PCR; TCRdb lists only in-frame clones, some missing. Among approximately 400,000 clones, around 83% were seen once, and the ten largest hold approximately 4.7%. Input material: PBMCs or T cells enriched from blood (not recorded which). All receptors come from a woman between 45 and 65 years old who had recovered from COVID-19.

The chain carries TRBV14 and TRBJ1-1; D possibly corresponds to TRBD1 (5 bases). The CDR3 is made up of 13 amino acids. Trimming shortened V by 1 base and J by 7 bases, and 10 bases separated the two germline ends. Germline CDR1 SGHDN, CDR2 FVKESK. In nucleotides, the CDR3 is TGTGCCAGCAGCCAAGTTTCGGGGGGTGAAGCTTTCTTT. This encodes CASSQVSGGEAFF.

CDR3 nucleotides: TGTGCCTGGAGTGTACGGACGCGGGAGGGCCTCCATGAGCAGTTCTTC. It specifies CAWSVRTREGLHEQFF. J is TRBJ2-1 and V is TRBV30; 9 positions agree with TRBD2. Germline CDR1 reads GTSNPN; CDR2 reads SVGIG (reference sequence). The V segment lost 0 bases and the J segment 8 bases; nucleotides outside the gene matches: 11. CDR3 size: 16 residues.

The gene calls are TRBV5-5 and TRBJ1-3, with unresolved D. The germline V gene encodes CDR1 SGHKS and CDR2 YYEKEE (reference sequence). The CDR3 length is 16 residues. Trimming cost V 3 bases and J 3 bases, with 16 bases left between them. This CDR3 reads CASSSGVLAVGNTIYF. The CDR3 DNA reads TGTGCCAGCAGCTCCGGAGTCCTTGCTGTTGGAAACACCATATATTTT. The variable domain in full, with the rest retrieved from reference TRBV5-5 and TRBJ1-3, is DAGVTQSPTHLIKTRGQQVTLRCSPISGHKSVSWYQQVLGQGPQFIFQYYEKEERGRGNFPDRFSARQFPNYSSELNVNALLLGDSALYLCASSSGVLAVGNTIYFGEGSWLTVV.

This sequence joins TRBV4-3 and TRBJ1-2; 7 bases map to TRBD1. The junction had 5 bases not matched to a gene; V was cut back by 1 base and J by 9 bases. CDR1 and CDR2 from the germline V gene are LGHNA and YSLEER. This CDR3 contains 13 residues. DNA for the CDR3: TGCGCCAGCAGCCAAGCAGAGACAGGGCGCTACACCTTC. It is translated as CASSQAETGRYTF.

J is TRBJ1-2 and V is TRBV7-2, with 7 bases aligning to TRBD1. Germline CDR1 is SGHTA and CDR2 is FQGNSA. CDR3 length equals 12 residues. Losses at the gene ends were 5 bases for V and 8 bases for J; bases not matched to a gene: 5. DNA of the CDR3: TGTGCCAGCAGCGGACAGGCGAGGGGCTACACCTTC. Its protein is CASSGQARGYTF.

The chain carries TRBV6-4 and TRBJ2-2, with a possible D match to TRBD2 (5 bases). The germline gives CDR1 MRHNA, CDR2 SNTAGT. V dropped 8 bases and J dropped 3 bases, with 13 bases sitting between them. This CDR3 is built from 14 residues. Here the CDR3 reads CASRSQADTGELFF. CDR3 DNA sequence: TGTGCCAGCCGCTCCCAAGCGGACACCGGGGAGCTGTTTTTT.

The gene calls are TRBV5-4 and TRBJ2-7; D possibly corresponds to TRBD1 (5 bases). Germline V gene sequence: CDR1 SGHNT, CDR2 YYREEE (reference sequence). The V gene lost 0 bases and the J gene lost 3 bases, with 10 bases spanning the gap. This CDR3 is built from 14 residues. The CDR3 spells CASSLDSDNYEQYF. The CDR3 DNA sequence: TGTGCCAGCAGCTTGGACTCGGACAACTACGAGCAGTACTTC.

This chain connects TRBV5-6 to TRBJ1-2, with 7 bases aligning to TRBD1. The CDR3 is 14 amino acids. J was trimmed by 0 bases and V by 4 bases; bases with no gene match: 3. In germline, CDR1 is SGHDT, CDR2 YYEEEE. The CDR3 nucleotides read TGTGCCAGCAGCGGGACAGATACTAACTATGGCTACACCTTC. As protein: CASSGTDTNYGYTF. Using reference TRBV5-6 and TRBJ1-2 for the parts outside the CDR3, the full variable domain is DAGVTQSPTHLIKTRGQQVTLRCSPKSGHDTVSWYQQALGQGPQFIFQYYEEEERQRGNFPDRFSGHQFPNYSSELNVNALLLGDSALYLCASSGTDTNYGYTFGSGTRLTVV.

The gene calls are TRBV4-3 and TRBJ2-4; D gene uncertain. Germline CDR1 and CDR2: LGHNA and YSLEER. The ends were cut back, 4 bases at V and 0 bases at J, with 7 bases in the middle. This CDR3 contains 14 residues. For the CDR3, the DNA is TGCGCCAGCAGCCTCGTTCTAGCCAAAAACATTCAGTACTTC. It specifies CASSLVLAKNIQYF.

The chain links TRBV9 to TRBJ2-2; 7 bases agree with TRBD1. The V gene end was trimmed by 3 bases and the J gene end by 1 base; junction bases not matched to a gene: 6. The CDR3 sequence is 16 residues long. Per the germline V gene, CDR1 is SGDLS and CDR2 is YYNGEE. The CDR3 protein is CASSGTRQGNTGELFF. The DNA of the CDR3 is TGTGCCAGCAGCGGGACCCGACAGGGGAACACCGGGGAGCTGTTTTTT.

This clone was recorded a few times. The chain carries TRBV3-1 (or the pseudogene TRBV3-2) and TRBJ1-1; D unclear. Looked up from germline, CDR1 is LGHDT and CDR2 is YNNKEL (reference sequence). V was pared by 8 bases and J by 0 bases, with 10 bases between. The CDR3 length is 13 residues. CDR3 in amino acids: CASGNRMNTEAFF. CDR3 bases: TGTGCCAGCGGAAACAGAATGAACACTGAAGCTTTCTTT.

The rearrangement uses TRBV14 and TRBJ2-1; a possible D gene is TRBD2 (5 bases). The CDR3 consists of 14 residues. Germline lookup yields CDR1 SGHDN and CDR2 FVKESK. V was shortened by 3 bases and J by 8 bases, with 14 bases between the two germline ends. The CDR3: CASSHGMRVDEQFF. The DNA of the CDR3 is TGTGCCAGCAGCCATGGGATGAGGGTGGATGAGCAGTTCTTC.

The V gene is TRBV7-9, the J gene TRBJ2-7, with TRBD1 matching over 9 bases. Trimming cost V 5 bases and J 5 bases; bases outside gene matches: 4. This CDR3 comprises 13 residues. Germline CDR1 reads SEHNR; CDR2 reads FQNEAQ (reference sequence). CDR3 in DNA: TGTGCCAGCAGCCGTACAGGGGGCCACGAGCAGTACTTC. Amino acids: CASSRTGGHEQYF.

CDR3 loop: CASTPLDRNTEAFF. CDR3 nucleotide sequence: TGTGCCAGCACCCCCTTAGACAGGAACACTGAAGCTTTCTTT. This chain connects TRBV9 to TRBJ1-1, with a possible D match to TRBD1 (5 bases). Trimming took off 6 bases at V and 1 base at J, with 13 bases between the two ends. Germline assignment: CDR1 SGDLS and CDR2 YYNGEE. The CDR3 spans 14 residues.

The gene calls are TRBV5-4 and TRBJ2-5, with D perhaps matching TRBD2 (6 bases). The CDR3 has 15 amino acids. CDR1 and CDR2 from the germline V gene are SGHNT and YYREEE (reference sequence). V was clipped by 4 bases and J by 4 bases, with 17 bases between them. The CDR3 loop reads CASSLRTSGGETQYF. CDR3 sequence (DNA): TGTGCCAGCAGCCTTCGGACCTCCGGGGGAGAGACCCAGTACTTC.

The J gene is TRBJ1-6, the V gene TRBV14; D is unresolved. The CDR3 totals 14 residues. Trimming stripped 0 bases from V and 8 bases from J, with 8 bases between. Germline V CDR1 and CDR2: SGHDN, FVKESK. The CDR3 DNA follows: TGTGCCAGCAGCCAAGAGGGCAGCTATTCACCCCTCCACTTT. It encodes CASSQEGSYSPLHF.

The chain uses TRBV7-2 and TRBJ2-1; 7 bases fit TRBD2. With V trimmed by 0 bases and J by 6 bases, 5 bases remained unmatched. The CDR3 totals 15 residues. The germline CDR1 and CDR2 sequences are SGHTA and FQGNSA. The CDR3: CASSLASGASNEQFF. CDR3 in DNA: TGTGCCAGCAGCTTAGCAAGCGGGGCCTCCAATGAGCAGTTCTTC. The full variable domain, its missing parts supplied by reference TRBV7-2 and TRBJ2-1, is GAGVSQSPSNKVTEKGKDVELRCDPISGHTALYWYRQSLGQGLEFLIYFQGNSAPDKSGLPSDRFSAERTGGSVSTLTIQRTQQEDSAVYLCASSLASGASNEQFFGPGTRLTVL.

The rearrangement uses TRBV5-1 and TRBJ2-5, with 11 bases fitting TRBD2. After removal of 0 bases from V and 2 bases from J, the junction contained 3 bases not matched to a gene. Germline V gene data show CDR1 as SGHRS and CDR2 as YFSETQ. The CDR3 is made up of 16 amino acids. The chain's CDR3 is CASSLGLAGFQETQYF. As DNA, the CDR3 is TGCGCCAGCAGCTTGGGACTAGCGGGGTTTCAAGAGACCCAGTACTTC.

The CDR3 DNA follows: TGTGCCAGCAGTTTGTTAGAGCGGGAGCAGTTCTTC. Its protein is CASSLLEREQFF. The chain recombines TRBV12-3 or TRBV12-4 with TRBJ2-1, with a possible D match to TRBD2 (5 bases). Trimming took 3 bases from V and 10 from J, leaving 10 bases between them. The CDR3 runs to 12 residues.

This chain's CDR3 is CASSPDSTSGQYF. The CDR3 DNA reads as TGTGCCAGCAGCCCGGACTCAACTTCGGGGCAGTACTTC. The V call is TRBV7-8, the J call TRBJ2-7; possible D gene TRBD2, 5 bases. Per germline, CDR1 SGHVS and CDR2 FQNEAQ. Trimming removed 5 bases at V and 9 bases at J, with 17 bases between. CDR3 length: 13 amino acids.

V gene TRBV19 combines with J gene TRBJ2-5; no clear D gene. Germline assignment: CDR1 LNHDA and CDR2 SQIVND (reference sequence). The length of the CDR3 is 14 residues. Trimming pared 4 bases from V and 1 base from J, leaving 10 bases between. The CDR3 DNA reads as TGTGCCAGTAGTACTCCAGCGCGCCAAGAGACCCAGTACTTC. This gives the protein CASSTPARQETQYF.

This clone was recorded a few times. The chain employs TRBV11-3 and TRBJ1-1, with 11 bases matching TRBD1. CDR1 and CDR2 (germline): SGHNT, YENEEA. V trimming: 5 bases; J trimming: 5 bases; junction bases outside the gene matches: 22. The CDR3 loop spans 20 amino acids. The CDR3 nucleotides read TGTGCCAGCAGCCAAACTCATCTGTGGGGACAGGGGGTCCCGTGGACTGAAGCTTTCTTT. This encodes CASSQTHLWGQGVPWTEAFF.

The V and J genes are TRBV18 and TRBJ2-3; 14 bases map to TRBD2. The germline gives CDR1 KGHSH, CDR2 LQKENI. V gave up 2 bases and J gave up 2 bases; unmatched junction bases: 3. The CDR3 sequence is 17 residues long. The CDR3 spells CASSPGTSGGNTDTQYF. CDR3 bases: TGTGCCAGCTCACCAGGGACTAGCGGGGGAAACACAGATACGCAGTATTTT.

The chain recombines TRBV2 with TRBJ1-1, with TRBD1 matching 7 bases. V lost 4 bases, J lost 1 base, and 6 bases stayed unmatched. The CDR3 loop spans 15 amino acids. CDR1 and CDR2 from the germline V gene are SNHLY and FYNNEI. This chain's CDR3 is CASSAEGATNTEAFF. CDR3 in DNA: TGTGCCAGCAGTGCTGAGGGGGCGACGAACACTGAAGCTTTCTTT.

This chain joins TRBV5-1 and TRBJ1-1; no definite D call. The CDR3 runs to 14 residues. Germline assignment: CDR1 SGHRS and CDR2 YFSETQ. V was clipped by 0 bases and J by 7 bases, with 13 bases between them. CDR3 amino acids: CASSLGQVFHEAFF. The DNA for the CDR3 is TGCGCCAGCAGCTTGGGTCAGGTATTCCATGAAGCTTTCTTT.

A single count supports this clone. The CDR3 bases are TGCACCTGCCTTGGACTAGAGAATCAGCAGTTCTTC. Its protein is CTCLGLENQQFF. The chain has TRBV29-1 and TRBJ2-1; TRBD2 agrees at 7 bases. Germline V gives CDR1 SQVTM, CDR2 ANQGSEA. The CDR3 runs 12 residues.

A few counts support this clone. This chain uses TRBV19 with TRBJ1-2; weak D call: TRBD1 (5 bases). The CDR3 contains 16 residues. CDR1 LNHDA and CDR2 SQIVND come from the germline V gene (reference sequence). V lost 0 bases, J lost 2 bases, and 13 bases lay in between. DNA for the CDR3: TGTGCCAGTAGTATAGATCTCGGGGACTGGAACTATGGCTACACCTTC. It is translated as CASSIDLGDWNYGYTF.

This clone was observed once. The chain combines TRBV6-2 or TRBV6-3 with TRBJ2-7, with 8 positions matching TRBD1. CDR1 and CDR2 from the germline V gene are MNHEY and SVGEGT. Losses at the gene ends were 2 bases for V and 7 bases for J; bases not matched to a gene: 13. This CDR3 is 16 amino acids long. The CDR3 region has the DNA TGTGCCAGCAGTTACAGCCCCTGGCAGGGGGCCCGGGAGCAGTACTTC. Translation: CASSYSPWQGAREQYF.

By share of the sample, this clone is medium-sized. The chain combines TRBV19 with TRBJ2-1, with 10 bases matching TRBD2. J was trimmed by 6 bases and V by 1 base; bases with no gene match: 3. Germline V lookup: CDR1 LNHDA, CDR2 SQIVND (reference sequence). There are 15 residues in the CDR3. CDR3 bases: TGTGCCAGTAGTATAGCAGCGGGAGGGACCAATGAGCAGTTCTTC. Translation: CASSIAAGGTNEQFF.